These 9 T cell receptor beta chains share one sample of origin, sequenced in a study of blood T cell repertoires in COVID-19 (dated by TCRdb to about 2020). The library relied on the immunoSEQ multiplex PCR assay. TCRdb carries this immuneACCESS record with in-frame sequences only. Its versions omit some clonotypes, under half of them owing to an unresolved V gene in the studies checked, with the rest unexplained. The sample table holds 140,000 to 150,000 clones, of which about 89% were seen once. The ten largest clones take up under 3% of the sample. Input material: peripheral blood. The receptors shown here come from a man in his fifties or sixties with active or convalescent COVID-19.

The V and J genes are TRBV27 and TRBJ1-1; 11 nucleotides match TRBD1. There are 18 residues in the CDR3. The germline V gene has CDR1 MNHEY and CDR2 SMNVEV (reference sequence). Losses at the gene ends were 1 base for V and 5 bases for J; bases not matched to a gene: 12. CDR3 region: CASSLFGTGGRLGTEAFF. CDR3 bases: TGTGCCAGCAGTTTATTCGGGACAGGGGGGAGGCTGGGTACTGAAGCTTTCTTT.

The chain links TRBV25-1 to TRBJ2-7; D is uncertain. The ends were cut back, 2 bases at V and 4 bases at J, with 9 bases in the middle. Germline V gene data show CDR1 as MGHDK and CDR2 as SYGVNS. The CDR3 extends over 13 amino acids. The DNA of the CDR3 is TGTGCCAGCAGTGAACCTGGAGTGTACGAGCAGTACTTC. Translation: CASSEPGVYEQYF.

This clone was seen just once. The rearrangement uses TRBV27 and TRBJ1-3; D is unclear. Germline V gene data show CDR1 as MNHEY and CDR2 as SMNVEV (reference sequence). V was clipped by 2 bases and J by 2 bases, with 13 bases between them. The CDR3 is 16 residues long. CDR3 residues: CASSLGGERAGNTIYF. CDR3 nucleotides: TGTGCCAGCAGTTTAGGCGGGGAGCGCGCTGGAAACACCATATATTTT.

Concerning this clone: Other nucleotide sequences in the sample specify the same CDR3. The V call is TRBV19, the J call TRBJ1-2; 11 bases agree with TRBD1. Losses at the gene ends were 6 bases for V and 5 bases for J; bases not matched to a gene: 5. The CDR3 has 14 amino acids. Germline CDR1 and CDR2: LNHDA and SQIVND (reference sequence). The CDR3 DNA reads as TGTGCCAGTAGAAGGACAGGGGGCATTTATGGCTACACCTTC. Translated, it gives CASRRTGGIYGYTF.

The V call is TRBV2, the J call TRBJ2-7; TRBD1 is a possible D gene (6 bases). Germline CDR1 is SNHLY and CDR2 is FYNNEI. V lost 8 bases to trimming and J lost 2 bases, with 13 bases between them. This CDR3 is 13 amino acids long. CDR3 loop: CASYDRLTYEQYF. In nucleotides, the CDR3 is TGTGCCAGCTACGACAGGCTGACCTACGAGCAGTACTTC. Based on the CDR3 plus reference TRBV2 and TRBJ2-7, the full variable domain is EPEVTQTPSHQVTQMGQEVILRCVPISNHLYFYWYRQILGQKVEFLVSFYNNEISEKSEIFDDQFSVERPDGSNFTLKIRSTKLEDSAMYFCASYDRLTYEQYFGPGTRLTVT.

The chain uses TRBV6-5 and TRBJ2-7; D is undetermined. The V end was cut by 2 bases, the J end by 3 bases, with 8 bases between. Germline-derived CDR1 and CDR2 are MNHEY and SVGAGI. The CDR3 runs 13 residues. CDR3 region: CASSYDRFYEQYF. The CDR3 DNA follows: TGTGCCAGCAGTTACGATAGATTCTACGAGCAGTACTTC.

This clone has a handful of counts. The chain is built from TRBV30 and TRBJ1-2; 8 bases map to TRBD1. The CDR3 spans 13 residues. V lost 3 bases and J lost 6; bases outside the gene matches: 6. CDR1 is GTSNPN and CDR2 is SVGIG in the germline V gene (reference sequence). This chain's CDR3 is CAWSRDRPNGYTF. The CDR3 region has the DNA TGTGCCTGGAGCCGGGACAGGCCTAATGGCTACACCTTC.

This clone appeared a single time. The rearrangement joins TRBV24-1 to TRBJ1-2, with 10 bases aligning to TRBD1. Germline CDR1 and CDR2: KGHDR and SFDVKD. The CDR3 is 14 residues long. With V trimmed by 3 bases and J by 8 bases, 5 bases remained unmatched. CDR3 nucleotides: TGTGCCACCAGTGATCCCGGGACAGGGGTCGGCTACACCTTC. Its translation: CATSDPGTGVGYTF.

The CDR3 coding sequence is TGTGCCAGCTCCCAACACGGGGGGGACGTAAATTCACCCCTCCACTTT. It encodes CASSQHGGDVNSPLHF. The V and J genes are TRBV5-5 and TRBJ1-6; a weak D match, TRBD1 (5 bases). CDR1 SGHKS and CDR2 YYEKEE come from the germline V gene (reference sequence). V shed 7 bases and J shed 7 bases, with 21 bases lying between them. CDR3 length: 16 residues. The full variable domain, its missing parts supplied by reference TRBV5-5 and TRBJ1-6, is DAGVTQSPTHLIKTRGQQVTLRCSPISGHKSVSWYQQVLGQGPQFIFQYYEKEERGRGNFPDRFSARQFPNYSSELNVNALLLGDSALYLCASSQHGGDVNSPLHFGNGTRLTVT.